The present T cell receptor (beta chain) was sequenced within a study of blood T cell repertoires in COVID-19. Overall study context: From T cells, B-cell-depleted T cells, or PBMCs came the material, which was cDNA or gDNA.

This clone was seen just once. The V end lost 6 bases, the J end lost 2 bases, and 11 bases lay between the germline ends. Germline V lookup: CDR1 MNHEY, CDR2 SVGAGI. CDR3 size: 13 residues. Sequencing used immunoSEQ multiplex PCR; TCRdb keeps in-frame clones, though not all of them. The sample records a few hundred thousand clones, around 90% being singletons. The rearrangement links TRBV6-5 to TRBJ2-7, with D possibly TRBD1 on 6 matching bases. Sequenced: peripheral blood. The source is a man over 45 with active or convalescent COVID-19. CDR3 DNA sequence: TGTGCCAGCAGCCAGACAGGTACCTACGAGCAGTACTTC. Translation: CASSQTGTYEQYF.